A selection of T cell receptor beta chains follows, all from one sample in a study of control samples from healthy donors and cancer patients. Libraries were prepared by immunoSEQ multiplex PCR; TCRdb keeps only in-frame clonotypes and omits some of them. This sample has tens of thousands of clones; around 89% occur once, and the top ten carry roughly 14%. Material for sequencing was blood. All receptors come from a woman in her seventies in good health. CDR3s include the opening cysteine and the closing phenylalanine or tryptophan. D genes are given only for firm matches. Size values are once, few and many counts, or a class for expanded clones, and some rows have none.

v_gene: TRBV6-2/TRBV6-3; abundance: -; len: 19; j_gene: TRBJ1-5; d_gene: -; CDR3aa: CASSSNRDGRRKGGQPQHF; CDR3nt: TGTGCCAGCAGCTCGAACAGGGACGGTCGCCGCAAGGGGGGTCAGCCCCAGCATTTT
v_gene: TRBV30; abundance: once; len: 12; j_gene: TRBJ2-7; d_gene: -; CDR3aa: CAWSKTPNEQYF; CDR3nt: TGTGCCTGGAGTAAGACACCCAACGAGCAGTACTTC
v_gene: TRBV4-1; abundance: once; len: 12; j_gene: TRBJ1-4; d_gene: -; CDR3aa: CASSAHRRKLFF; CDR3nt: TGCGCCAGCAGCGCTCACAGGAGGAAACTGTTTTTT
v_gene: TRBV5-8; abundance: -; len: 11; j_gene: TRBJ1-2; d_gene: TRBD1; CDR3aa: CASSSSTGTTF; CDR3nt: TGTGCCAGCAGCTCATCGACAGGGACTACCTTC
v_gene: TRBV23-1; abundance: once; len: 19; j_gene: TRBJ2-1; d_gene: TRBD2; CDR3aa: CASSQSHPGLAGGSYEQFF; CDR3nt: TGCGCCAGCAGTCAATCTCACCCCGGACTAGCGGGAGGGTCCTATGAGCAGTTCTTC
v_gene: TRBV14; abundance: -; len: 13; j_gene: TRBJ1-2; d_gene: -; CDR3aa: CASSQVVAYGYTF; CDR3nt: TGTGCCAGCAGCCAAGTAGTAGCCTATGGCTACACCTTC
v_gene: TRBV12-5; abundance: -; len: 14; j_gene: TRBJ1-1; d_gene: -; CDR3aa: CASAKQGLNTEAFF; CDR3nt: TGTGCTAGTGCAAAACAGGGACTGAACACTGAAGCTTTCTTT
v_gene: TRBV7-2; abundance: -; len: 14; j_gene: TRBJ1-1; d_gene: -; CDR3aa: CASSPRTRNTEAFF; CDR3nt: TGTGCCAGCAGCCCCCGGACAAGGAACACTGAAGCTTTCTTT
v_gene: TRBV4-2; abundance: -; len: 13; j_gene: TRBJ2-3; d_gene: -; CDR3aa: CASSQGHTDTQYF; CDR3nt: TGTGCCAGCAGCCAAGGGCACACAGATACGCAGTATTTT
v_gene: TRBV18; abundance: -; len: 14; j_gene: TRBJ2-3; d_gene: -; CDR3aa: CASSLAVSTDTQYF; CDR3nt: TGTGCCAGCTCCCTAGCCGTTAGCACAGATACGCAGTATTTT